These T cell receptor beta chains were read from a single sample in a study of Ad26.COV2.S vaccination and SARS-CoV-2 variants. Generated by immunoSEQ multiplex PCR, the TCRdb table keeps only in-frame clones and is missing some. Among approximately 420,000 clones listed, around 89% were seen once. The starting material was peripheral blood, obtained in a trial of Ad26.COV2.S vaccine versus placebo. All receptors come from a person aged 18-60 years who received the Ad26.COV2.S COVID-19 vaccine or a placebo. CDR3s include the opening cysteine and the closing phenylalanine or tryptophan. The D gene is left open where the match is weak. Size is stated for part of the rows, as once, few or many counts, or as a class when the clone is expanded.

clone size	D gene	V gene	J gene	CDR3 DNA	CDR3 protein
-	TRBD1	TRBV15	TRBJ2-5	TGTGCCACCAGCAGAGATTCCCCAGGGGGCCGTAGGTACTTC	CATSRDSPGGRRYF
-	-	TRBV4-1	TRBJ2-2	TGCGCCAGCAGCCAAGATATTCCGCAGGCAGCGAACACCGGGGAGCTGTTTTTT	CASSQDIPQAANTGELFF
-	-	TRBV5-1	TRBJ2-7	TGCGCCAGCAGCGTCTCAGGATCCTACGAGCAGTACTTC	CASSVSGSYEQYF
-	-	TRBV4-3	TRBJ1-3	TGCGCCAGCAGCCAAGGTCGGGTTTCTGGAAACACCATATATTTT	CASSQGRVSGNTIYF
-	TRBD1	TRBV6-4	TRBJ2-5	TGTGCCAGCAATCAGACAGGGGCGTTCGGGGAGACCCAGTACTTC	CASNQTGAFGETQYF
-	-	TRBV7-6	TRBJ1-5	TGTGCCAGCAGCCCCGGGGGGGGCAATCAGCCCCAGCATTTT	CASSPGGGNQPQHF
-	-	TRBV7-2	TRBJ2-7	TGTGCCAGCAGCGCTATAACAGGGACCTACGAGCAGTACTTC	CASSAITGTYEQYF
-	-	TRBV4-1	TRBJ1-4	TGCGCCAGCAGTTACACAGCCGGCGAAAAACTGTTTTTT	CASSYTAGEKLFF
-	TRBD2	TRBV7-9	TRBJ2-7	TGTGCCAGCAGCAGTAGCGGGGGGTACGAGCAGTACTTC	CASSSSGGYEQYF
once	-	TRBV4-1	TRBJ1-6	TGCGCCAGCAGCCAAGAAAGCCAGAATAATTCACCCCTCCACTTT	CASSQESQNNSPLHF
-	-	TRBV12-3/TRBV12-4	TRBJ1-1	TGTGCCAGCAGGAACAGGGTGAACACTGAAGCTTTCTTT	CASRNRVNTEAFF
-	-	TRBV19	TRBJ2-7	TGTGCCAGTAGTGCCGGGGGCGGCTCCTACGAGCAGTACTTC	CASSAGGGSYEQYF
-	-	TRBV29-1	TRBJ2-1	TGCAGCGTTATCGATCTCGGGATCGACGATGAGCAGTTCTTC	CSVIDLGIDDEQFF
-	-	TRBV7-2	TRBJ1-4	TGTGCCAGCAGCTTGTTGAAGGGCTACAGTTTTAATGAAAAACTGTTTTTT	CASSLLKGYSFNEKLFF
-	-	TRBV12-3/TRBV12-4	TRBJ2-2	TGTGCCAGCAGTTTGGACGGGGAGCTGTTTTTT	CASSLDGELFF
-	TRBD2	TRBV7-9	TRBJ2-1	TGTGCCAGCACTCGATTGGGAGGGGCGAACAATGAGCAGTTCTTC	CASTRLGGANNEQFF
-	TRBD1	TRBV5-6	TRBJ1-2	TGTGCCAGCAGCTTGGACAGGGGGGCCGGAGGCTACACCTTC	CASSLDRGAGGYTF
-	-	TRBV6-6	TRBJ1-6	TGTGCCAGCACCGAATTCGACTCTTATAATTCACCCCTCCACTTT	CASTEFDSYNSPLHF
-	TRBD1	TRBV5-4	TRBJ1-6	TGTGCCAGCAGCCGACAGGGCGACGGATCACCCCTCCACTTT	CASSRQGDGSPLHF